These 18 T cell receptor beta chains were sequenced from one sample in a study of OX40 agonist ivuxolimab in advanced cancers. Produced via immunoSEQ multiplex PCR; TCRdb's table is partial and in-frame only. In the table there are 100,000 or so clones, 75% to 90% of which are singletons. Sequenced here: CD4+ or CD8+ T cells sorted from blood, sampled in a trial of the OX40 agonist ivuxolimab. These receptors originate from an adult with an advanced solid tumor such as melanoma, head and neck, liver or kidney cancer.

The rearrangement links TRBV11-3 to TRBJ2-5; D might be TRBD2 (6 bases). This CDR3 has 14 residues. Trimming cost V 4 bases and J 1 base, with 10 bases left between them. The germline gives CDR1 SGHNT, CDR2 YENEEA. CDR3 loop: CASSSRDSQETQYF. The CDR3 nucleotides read TGTGCCAGCAGCTCTAGGGACTCCCAAGAGACCCAGTACTTC. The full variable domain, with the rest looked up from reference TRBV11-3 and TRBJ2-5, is EAGVVQSPRYKIIEKKQPVAFWCNPISGHNTLYWYLQNLGQGPELLIRYENEEAVDDSQLPKDRFSAERLKGVDSTLKIQPAELGDSAVYLCASSSRDSQETQYFGPGTRLLVL.

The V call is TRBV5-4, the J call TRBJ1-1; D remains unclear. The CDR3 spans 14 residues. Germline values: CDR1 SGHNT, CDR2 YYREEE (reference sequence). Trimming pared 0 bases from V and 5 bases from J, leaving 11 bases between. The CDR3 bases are TGTGCCAGCAGCTTGGCCTCCGGGCGGACTGAAGCTTTCTTT. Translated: CASSLASGRTEAFF.

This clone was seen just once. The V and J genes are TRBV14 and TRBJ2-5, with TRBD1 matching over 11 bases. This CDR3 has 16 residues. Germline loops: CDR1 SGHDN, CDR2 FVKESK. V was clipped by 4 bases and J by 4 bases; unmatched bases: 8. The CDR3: CASSPVGQGVRETQYF. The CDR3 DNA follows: TGTGCCAGCAGCCCCGTGGGACAGGGGGTCCGAGAGACCCAGTACTTC.

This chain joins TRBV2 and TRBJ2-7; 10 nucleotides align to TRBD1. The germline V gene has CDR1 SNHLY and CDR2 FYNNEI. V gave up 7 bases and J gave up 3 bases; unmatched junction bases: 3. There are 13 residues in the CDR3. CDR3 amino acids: CASIRDRGYEQYF. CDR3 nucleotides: TGTGCCAGCATTCGGGACAGGGGCTACGAGCAGTACTTC.

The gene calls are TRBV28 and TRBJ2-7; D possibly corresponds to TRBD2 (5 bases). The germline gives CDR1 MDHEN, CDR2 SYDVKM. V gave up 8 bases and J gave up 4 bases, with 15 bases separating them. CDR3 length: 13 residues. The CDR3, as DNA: TGTGCCAGCGCCGGGGATTCCCCTTACGAGCAGTACTTC. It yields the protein CASAGDSPYEQYF.

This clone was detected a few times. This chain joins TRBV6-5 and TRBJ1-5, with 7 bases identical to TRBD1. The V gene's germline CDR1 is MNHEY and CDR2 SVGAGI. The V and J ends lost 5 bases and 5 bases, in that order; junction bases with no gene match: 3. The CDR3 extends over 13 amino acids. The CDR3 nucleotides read TGTGCCAGCAGTCAGGGGGTAGATCAGCCCCAGCATTTT. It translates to CASSQGVDQPQHF.

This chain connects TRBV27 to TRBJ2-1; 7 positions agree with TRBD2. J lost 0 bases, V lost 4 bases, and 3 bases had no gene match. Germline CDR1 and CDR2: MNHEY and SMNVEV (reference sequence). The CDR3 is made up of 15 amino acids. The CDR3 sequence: CASSYGGSSYNEQFF. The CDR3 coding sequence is TGTGCCAGCAGTTACGGGGGGAGCTCCTACAATGAGCAGTTCTTC.

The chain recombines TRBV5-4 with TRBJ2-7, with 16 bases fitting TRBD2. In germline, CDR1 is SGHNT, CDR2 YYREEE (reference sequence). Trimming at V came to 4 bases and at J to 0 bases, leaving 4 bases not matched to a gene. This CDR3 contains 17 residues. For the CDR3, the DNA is TGTGCCAGCAGCATGGGACTAGCGGGAGGGAGCTCCTACGAGCAGTACTTC. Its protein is CASSMGLAGGSSYEQYF.

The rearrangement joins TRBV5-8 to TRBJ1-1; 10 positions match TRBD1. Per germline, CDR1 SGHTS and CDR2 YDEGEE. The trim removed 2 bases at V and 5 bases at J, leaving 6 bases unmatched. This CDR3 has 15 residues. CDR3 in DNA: TGTGCCAGCAGCTTCCGGGACAGGGGCTGGACTGAAGCTTTCTTT. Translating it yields CASSFRDRGWTEAFF.

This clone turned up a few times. Here the CDR3 reads CASSLDGQEGKTQYF. CDR3 bases: TGCGCCAGCAGCTTGGATGGACAGGAGGGGAAGACCCAGTACTTC. The chain employs TRBV5-1 and TRBJ2-5; weak D call: TRBD1 (7 bases). CDR1 is SGHRS, CDR2 YFSETQ, per germline. The CDR3 consists of 15 residues. With 0 bases removed from V and 6 bases from J, the gap between germline ends came to 15 bases.

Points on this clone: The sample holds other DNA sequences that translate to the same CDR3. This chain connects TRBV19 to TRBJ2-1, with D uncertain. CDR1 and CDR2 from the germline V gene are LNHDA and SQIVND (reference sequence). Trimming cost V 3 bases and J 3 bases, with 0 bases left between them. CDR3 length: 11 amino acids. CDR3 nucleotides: TGTGCCAGTAGTATCTACAATGAGCAGTTCTTC. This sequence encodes CASSIYNEQFF. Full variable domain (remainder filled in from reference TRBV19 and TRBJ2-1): DGGITQSPKYLFRKEGQNVTLSCEQNLNHDAMYWYRQDPGQGLRLIYYSQIVNDFQKGDIAEGYSVSREKKESFPLTVTSAQKNPTAFYLCASSIYNEQFFGPGTRLTVL.

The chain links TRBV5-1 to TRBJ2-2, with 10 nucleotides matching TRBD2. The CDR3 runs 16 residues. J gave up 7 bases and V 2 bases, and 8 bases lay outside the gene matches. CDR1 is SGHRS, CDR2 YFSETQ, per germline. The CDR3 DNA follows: TGCGCCAGCAGCTTAGCAAGCGGGGGGGCCTTCGGGGAGCTGTTTTTT. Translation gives CASSLASGGAFGELFF.

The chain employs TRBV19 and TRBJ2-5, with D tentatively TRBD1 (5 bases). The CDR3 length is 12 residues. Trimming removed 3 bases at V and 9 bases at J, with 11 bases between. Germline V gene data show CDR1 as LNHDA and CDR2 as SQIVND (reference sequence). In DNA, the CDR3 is TGTGCCAGTAGTATGGGATTAGGGGCCCAGTACTTC. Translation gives CASSMGLGAQYF.

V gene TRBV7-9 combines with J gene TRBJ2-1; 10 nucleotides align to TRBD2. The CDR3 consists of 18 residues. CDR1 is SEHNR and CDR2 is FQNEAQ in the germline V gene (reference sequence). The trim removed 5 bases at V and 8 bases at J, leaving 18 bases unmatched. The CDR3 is CASSRGHGLAAKIDEQFF. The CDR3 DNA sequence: TGTGCCAGCAGCCGGGGGCATGGACTAGCGGCGAAGATTGATGAGCAGTTCTTC.

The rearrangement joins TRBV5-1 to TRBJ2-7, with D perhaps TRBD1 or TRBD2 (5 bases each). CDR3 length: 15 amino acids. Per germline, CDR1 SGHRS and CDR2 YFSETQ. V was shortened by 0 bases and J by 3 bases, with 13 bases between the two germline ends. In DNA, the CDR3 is TGCGCCAGCAGCTTGGCCGGGGCGGACGTCTACGAGCAGTACTTC. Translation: CASSLAGADVYEQYF. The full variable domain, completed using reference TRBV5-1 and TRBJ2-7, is KAGVTQTPRYLIKTRGQQVTLSCSPISGHRSVSWYQQTPGQGLQFLFEYFSETQRNKGNFPGRFSGRQFSNSRSEMNVSTLELGDSALYLCASSLAGADVYEQYFGPGTRLTVT.

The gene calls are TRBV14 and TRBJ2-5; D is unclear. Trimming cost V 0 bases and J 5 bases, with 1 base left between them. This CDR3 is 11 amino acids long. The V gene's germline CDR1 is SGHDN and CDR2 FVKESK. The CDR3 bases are TGTGCCAGCAGCCAAGATGAGACCCAGTACTTC. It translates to CASSQDETQYF.

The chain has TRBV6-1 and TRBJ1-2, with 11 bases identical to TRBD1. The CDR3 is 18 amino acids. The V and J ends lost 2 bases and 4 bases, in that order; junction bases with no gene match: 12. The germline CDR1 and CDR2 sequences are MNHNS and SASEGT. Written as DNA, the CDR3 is TGTGCCAGCAGTGAATTCCAGGCCGGACAGGGGGCGGTCTATGGCTACACCTTC. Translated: CASSEFQAGQGAVYGYTF.

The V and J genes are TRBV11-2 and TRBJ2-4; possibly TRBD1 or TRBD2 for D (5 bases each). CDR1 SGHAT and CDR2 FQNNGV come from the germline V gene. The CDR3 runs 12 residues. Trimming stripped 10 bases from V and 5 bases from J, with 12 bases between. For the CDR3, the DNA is TGTGCCACTAAAGGGACCGAAAACATTCAGTACTTC. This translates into CATKGTENIQYF.